Detailed here is one T cell receptor beta chain. What it recognizes is unknown. This sample stems from a study of cytomegalovirus exposure and HLA in healthy donors. Across the whole study: There were 90 million to 130 million unique TCR beta sequences, drawn from about 180 million T cells, in an earlier analysis. Overall study findings and caveats: Presence/absence analyses rested on an assumption that sequencing depth was roughly uniform across donors. Previously analyzed data showed that most TCR beta V segments were productive at a frequency of about 87% or about 30%.

Each donor was healthy, and each was a bone marrow donor. Primers included in the PCR were 60 Vbeta and 13 Jbeta primers. Using immunoSEQ multiplex PCR, the repertoire was profiled, and TCRdb retains in-frame clones only, with some absent. The sample holds about 200,000 clones, 75% to 90% seen once. The receptor comes from a middle-aged woman in good health and CMV-seronegative. The source material was PBMCs.

The CDR3 DNA reads as TGTGCCAGCAGCAAAGCGCCGACAGAGAACACTGAAGCTTTCTTT. Translation gives CASSKAPTENTEAFF. J is TRBJ1-1 and V is TRBV21-1; the table's D call, TRBD1, was not checked against the DNA. TRBV21-1 is a known pseudogene. CDR3 length equals 15 residues.